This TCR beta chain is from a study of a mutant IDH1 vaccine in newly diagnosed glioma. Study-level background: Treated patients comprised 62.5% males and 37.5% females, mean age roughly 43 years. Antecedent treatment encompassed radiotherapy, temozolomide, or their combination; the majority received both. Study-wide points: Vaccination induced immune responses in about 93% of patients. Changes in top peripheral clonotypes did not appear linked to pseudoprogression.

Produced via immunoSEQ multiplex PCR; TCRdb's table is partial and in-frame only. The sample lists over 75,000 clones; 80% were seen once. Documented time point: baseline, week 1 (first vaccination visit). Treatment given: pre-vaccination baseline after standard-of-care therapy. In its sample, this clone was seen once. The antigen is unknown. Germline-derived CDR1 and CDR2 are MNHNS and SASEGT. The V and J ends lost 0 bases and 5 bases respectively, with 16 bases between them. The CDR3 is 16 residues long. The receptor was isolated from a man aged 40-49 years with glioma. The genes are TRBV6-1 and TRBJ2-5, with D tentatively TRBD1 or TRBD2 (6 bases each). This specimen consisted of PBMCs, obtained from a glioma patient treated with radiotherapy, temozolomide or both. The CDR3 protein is CASSEAQNREVETQYF. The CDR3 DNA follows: TGTGCCAGCAGTGAAGCGCAGAACAGGGAGGTTGAGACCCAGTACTTC.